This record covers a single T cell receptor (beta chain). Germline trimming cut 6 bases from V and 3 bases from J; bases unmatched to any gene: 10. The CDR3 length is 16 residues. The V gene's germline CDR1 is SGHTA and CDR2 FQGNSA. These data belong to a study of T cell responses to AZD1222 COVID-19 vaccine. Generated by immunoSEQ multiplex PCR, the TCRdb table keeps only in-frame clones and is missing some. The table records around 120,000 clones, 80% to 95% of them present only once. The TCR comes from an adult in good health. V is TRBV7-2 and J is TRBJ2-1; 8 bases fit TRBD2. Sequenced here: peripheral blood, sampled on day 0 of AZD1222 vaccination. In DNA, the CDR3 is TGTGCCAGCAGGGATACTAGCGGAGGAATCTACAATGAGCAGTTCTTC. Its translation is CASRDTSGGIYNEQFF.